This T cell receptor (beta chain) was sequenced for a study of siplizumab effects on memory and regulatory T cells. The CDR3 consists of 15 residues. CDR1 and CDR2 from the germline V gene are KGHSH and LQKENI. Deletions cut 2 bases from V and 5 bases from J, with 12 bases between. To note about this clone: Its antigen is unidentified.

Sequenced by immunoSEQ multiplex PCR; TCRdb stores in-frame clones only, minus some. Among about 100,000 clones listed, 75% to 95% were seen once. Notes on the study in general: Mappable CD4+ clones that were alloreactive averaged about 69% Treg-derived with siplizumab versus approximately 25% in controls.

The sequence was obtained from a human donor in good health. This chain uses TRBV18 with TRBJ2-2; D is possibly TRBD1 (5 bases). The sample comprised CD4+ T cells sorted from blood. In nucleotides, the CDR3 is TGTGCCAGCTCACCAAGTCAGGGATGGACCGGGGAGCTGTTTTTT. Translation: CASSPSQGWTGELFF.